The next 29 T cell receptor beta chains were all read from a single sample in a study of shared clonotypes between healthy human individuals. Profiled with immunoSEQ multiplex PCR; TCRdb holds only in-frame clones, not every one. The data hold 1.6 million or so clones, with approximately 96% observed a single time. Material: naive CD4+ T cells sorted from blood. Indicated subset: CD45RA+ positively selected. All receptors come from a man aged 25 to 40 in good health.

The chain employs TRBV19 and TRBJ1-1; TRBD1 matches at 8 bases. Germline V lookup: CDR1 LNHDA, CDR2 SQIVND (reference sequence). This CDR3 spans 13 amino acids. Trimming removed 6 bases from V and 3 bases from J; junction bases left unmatched: 3. CDR3 loop: CASRKQGDTEAFF. The CDR3 bases are TGTGCCAGTAGAAAACAGGGGGACACTGAAGCTTTCTTT.

The rearrangement links TRBV28 to TRBJ2-2, with TRBD1 matching over 8 bases. The V gene's germline CDR1 is MDHEN and CDR2 SYDVKM. The CDR3 has 15 amino acids. V lost 6 bases and J lost 5; bases outside the gene matches: 8. The CDR3 DNA reads as TGTGCCAGCAGGGCAGGGGGCATACGAACCGGGGAGCTGTTTTTT. As protein: CASRAGGIRTGELFF.

The chain couples TRBV6-6 to TRBJ2-5, with D tentatively TRBD1 (5 bases). CDR3 length: 15 amino acids. The germline V gene encodes CDR1 MNHNY and CDR2 SVGAGI (reference sequence). Trimming pared 2 bases from V and 5 bases from J, leaving 15 bases between. DNA for the CDR3: TGTGCCAGCAGTTACGGGCAGGGTTTGCGGGAGACCCAGTACTTC. Protein product: CASSYGQGLRETQYF.

The chain links TRBV28 to TRBJ2-7; D uncertain. The V and J ends lost 2 bases and 4 bases respectively, with 9 bases between them. From germline, CDR1 is MDHEN and CDR2 SYDVKM. The CDR3 sequence is 13 residues long. The CDR3: CASSLRSFYEQYF. As DNA, the CDR3 is TGTGCCAGCAGTTTAAGGTCATTTTACGAGCAGTACTTC.

The chain carries TRBV28 and TRBJ1-1; D gene unclear. V was cut by 8 bases and J by 1 base, with 14 bases left in between. Looked up from germline, CDR1 is MDHEN and CDR2 is SYDVKM. The CDR3 is 14 amino acids. CDR3 coding DNA: TGTGCCAGCTTACCACCGTGGCGGAACACTGAAGCTTTCTTT. It encodes CASLPPWRNTEAFF.

The chain links TRBV2 to TRBJ1-5; D possibly corresponds to TRBD1 (5 bases). This CDR3 has 14 amino acids. From germline, CDR1 is SNHLY and CDR2 FYNNEI. V shed 3 bases and J shed 7 bases, with 13 bases lying between them. For the CDR3, the DNA is TGTGCCAGCAGTGACAGGGATATGGTACAGCCCCAGCATTTT. Protein product: CASSDRDMVQPQHF.

The chain recombines TRBV11-2 with TRBJ2-1; D not certain. The ends were cut back, 2 bases at V and 2 bases at J, with 4 bases in the middle. Germline V gene data show CDR1 as SGHAT and CDR2 as FQNNGV. The CDR3 length is 13 residues. CDR3 nucleotides: TGTGCCAGCAGCTTATTCACCTACAATGAGCAGTTCTTC. This translates into CASSLFTYNEQFF.

The rearrangement links TRBV6-1 to TRBJ1-1; tentative D call: TRBD1 (5 bases). The CDR3 length is 14 residues. Trimming shortened V by 4 bases and J by 0 bases, and 9 bases separated the two germline ends. CDR1 is MNHNS, CDR2 SASEGT, per germline. CDR3 nucleotides: TGTGCCAGCAGTGCTTCAGGGATGAACACTGAAGCTTTCTTT. Amino acids: CASSASGMNTEAFF.

The chain has TRBV2 and TRBJ1-1, with 7 bases fitting TRBD1. CDR1 and CDR2 from the germline V gene are SNHLY and FYNNEI. The CDR3 covers 13 residues. The V gene end was trimmed by 6 bases and the J gene end by 6 bases; junction bases not matched to a gene: 7. CDR3 sequence: CASRTTGYPEAFF. In DNA, the CDR3 is TGTGCCAGCAGGACGACAGGGTACCCTGAAGCTTTCTTT.

The chain employs TRBV15 and TRBJ2-1; D is unresolved. CDR3 size: 13 residues. V lost 3 bases to trimming and J lost 7 bases, with 10 bases between them. Germline CDR1 reads LNHNV; CDR2 reads YYDKDF (reference sequence). The CDR3, as DNA: TGTGCCACCAGCAGGGGATTTGGGAATGAGCAGTTCTTC. Amino acids: CATSRGFGNEQFF.

The rearrangement joins TRBV13 to TRBJ2-7; 14 nucleotides line up with TRBD2. V lost 1 base, J lost 5 bases, and 16 bases stayed unmatched. Germline V gives CDR1 PRHDT, CDR2 FYEKMQ (reference sequence). This CDR3 contains 20 residues. CDR3 loop: CASSLVGGDWTSGRNHEQYF. Written as DNA, the CDR3 is TGTGCCAGCAGCTTAGTAGGGGGGGACTGGACTAGCGGGAGGAACCACGAGCAGTACTTC.

V gene TRBV29-1 combines with J gene TRBJ2-2; no clear D. Germline V gene data show CDR1 as SQVTM and CDR2 as ANQGSEA. The CDR3 sequence is 16 residues long. Trimming took off 6 bases at V and 2 bases at J, with 19 bases between the two ends. This CDR3 reads CSVAPKAGRNTGELFF. Here the CDR3 DNA reads TGCAGCGTAGCCCCTAAGGCAGGACGAAACACCGGGGAGCTGTTTTTT.

This sequence joins TRBV28 and TRBJ1-2; a possible D gene is TRBD1 (6 bases). The ends were cut back, 7 bases at V and 2 bases at J, with 11 bases in the middle. CDR3 length: 13 residues. Per germline, CDR1 MDHEN and CDR2 SYDVKM. CDR3 residues: CASNLQGNYGYTF. CDR3 coding DNA: TGTGCCAGCAACCTCCAGGGGAACTATGGCTACACCTTC.

The chain has TRBV11-2 and TRBJ2-7; D is perhaps TRBD1 or TRBD2 (6 bases each). Germline V gene sequence: CDR1 SGHAT, CDR2 FQNNGV. This CDR3 has 11 residues. Trimming cost V 3 bases and J 11 bases, with 11 bases left between them. Here the CDR3 DNA reads TGTGCCAGCAGCTTCGGCGGGACAAAGTACTTC. As protein: CASSFGGTKYF.

The chain has TRBV6-5 and TRBJ2-7; 7 positions match TRBD1. The CDR3 has 14 amino acids. The V gene end was trimmed by 6 bases and the J gene end by 1 base; junction bases not matched to a gene: 6. Germline CDR1 reads MNHEY; CDR2 reads SVGAGI. The chain's CDR3 is CASRLGTASYEQYF. For the CDR3, the DNA is TGTGCCAGCAGACTGGGGACAGCTTCCTACGAGCAGTACTTC.

This clone showed up just once. The chain joins TRBV5-4 to TRBJ2-1, with 7 bases aligning to TRBD1. CDR3 length equals 15 residues. V was clipped by 4 bases and J by 4 bases; unmatched bases: 8. Germline V CDR1 and CDR2: SGHNT, YYREEE (reference sequence). This CDR3 is CASSKSRDSYNEQFF. CDR3 DNA: TGTGCCAGCAGCAAGTCCCGGGACAGTTACAATGAGCAGTTCTTC.

V usage is TRBV4-3 and J usage is TRBJ2-7, with no clear D. Germline V gene lookup returns CDR1 LGHNA and CDR2 YSLEER. V dropped 1 base and J dropped 6 bases, with 7 bases sitting between them. The CDR3 is 12 amino acids. The chain's CDR3 is CASSQALGEQYF. CDR3 bases: TGCGCCAGCAGCCAAGCTCTAGGCGAGCAGTACTTC.

The gene calls are TRBV27 and TRBJ2-3, with 9 nucleotides matching TRBD2. The ends lost 6 bases at V and 6 bases at J; junction bases unmatched: 7. Germline lookup yields CDR1 MNHEY and CDR2 SMNVEV (reference sequence). The length of the CDR3 is 14 residues. Here the CDR3 reads CASSSSAGGDTQYF. As DNA, the CDR3 is TGTGCCAGCAGCTCCTCTGCGGGAGGGGATACGCAGTATTTT.

V and J are TRBV28 and TRBJ2-5; D unclear. The CDR3 spans 13 residues. From germline, CDR1 is MDHEN and CDR2 SYDVKM. Trimming took off 3 bases at V and 3 bases at J, with 8 bases between the two ends. The CDR3 DNA is TGTGCCAGCAGTTTTCGGACGGAAGAGACCCAGTACTTC. Translating gives CASSFRTEETQYF. Supplemented by reference TRBV28 and TRBJ2-5, the full variable domain reads DVKVTQSSRYLVKRTGEKVFLECVQDMDHENMFWYRQDPGLGLRLIYFSYDVKMKEKGDIPEGYSVSREKKERFSLILESASTNQTSMYLCASSFRTEETQYFGPGTRLLVL.

The chain carries TRBV7-2 and TRBJ2-7, with a possible D match to TRBD1 (6 bases). Germline CDR1 SGHTA, CDR2 FQGNSA. V lost 5 bases and J lost 4, with 15 bases in between. CDR3 length: 14 amino acids. CDR3 bases: TGTGCCAGCAGCCTAAAGGACAGCAGGTACGAGCAGTACTTC. Amino acid sequence: CASSLKDSRYEQYF.

This clone was observed a single time. The chain joins TRBV9 to TRBJ2-2; D is unclear. V lost 0 bases, J lost 3 bases, and 12 bases lay in between. The CDR3 length is 16 residues. Germline CDR1 reads SGDLS; CDR2 reads YYNGEE. The DNA for the CDR3 is TGTGCCAGCAGCGTAGTCTTTGGGGATTACACCGGGGAGCTGTTTTTT. Translated, it gives CASSVVFGDYTGELFF.

CDR3 in DNA: TGTGCCAGCAGTTCGATAAGACTAGCGGGAGAGACCCAGTACTTC. It specifies CASSSIRLAGETQYF. The chain joins TRBV28 to TRBJ2-5; 10 bases fit TRBD2. V lost 4 bases to trimming and J lost 4 bases; unmatched junction nucleotides: 6. The CDR3 spans 15 residues. Germline V gives CDR1 MDHEN, CDR2 SYDVKM.

Comments on this clone: Other DNA sequences within the sample encode an identical CDR3. The rearrangement joins TRBV5-4 to TRBJ2-1, with 9 positions matching TRBD2. Germline loops: CDR1 SGHNT, CDR2 YYREEE (reference sequence). This CDR3 spans 16 amino acids. The trim removed 0 bases at V and 7 bases at J, leaving 8 bases unmatched. Written as DNA, the CDR3 is TGTGCCAGCAGCTTGGCCGGGGCGGGAGGGTTAAATGAGCAGTTCTTC. It specifies CASSLAGAGGLNEQFF.

V gene TRBV7-3 combines with J gene TRBJ2-5; 7 bases map to TRBD1. CDR3 length equals 16 residues. Losses at the gene ends were 1 base for V and 0 bases for J; bases not matched to a gene: 5. Germline CDR1 SGHTA, CDR2 FQGTGA. DNA for the CDR3: TGTGCCAGCAGCTTAAAGGCCGGGACAGACCAAGAGACCCAGTACTTC. Translation gives CASSLKAGTDQETQYF.

The genes are TRBV10-1 and TRBJ1-5; 7 positions agree with TRBD1. Germline V gene sequence: CDR1 WNHNN, CDR2 SYGVQD (reference sequence). The trim removed 8 bases at V and 3 bases at J, leaving 4 bases unmatched. The CDR3 extends over 13 amino acids. CDR3 protein: CASQDRINQPQHF. For the CDR3, the DNA is TGCGCCAGCCAGGACAGGATCAATCAGCCCCAGCATTTT.

The chain combines TRBV18 with TRBJ1-2; D remains ambiguous. The germline gives CDR1 KGHSH, CDR2 LQKENI. Trimming removed 1 base at V and 4 bases at J, with 16 bases between. The CDR3 contains 16 residues. CDR3: CASSPLDILNTYGYTF. CDR3 DNA sequence: TGTGCCAGCTCACCACTAGACATCCTTAACACCTATGGCTACACCTTC.

V usage is TRBV28 and J usage is TRBJ2-5; TRBD1 is a possible D gene (6 bases). Germline loops: CDR1 MDHEN, CDR2 SYDVKM. Trimming left V 3 bases short and J 5 bases short, with 7 bases between. This CDR3 is built from 12 residues. The CDR3 sequence: CASSFTGETQYF. The CDR3 DNA follows: TGTGCCAGCAGTTTTACAGGGGAGACCCAGTACTTC.

This chain uses TRBV5-4 with TRBJ2-7, with D possibly matching TRBD2 (6 bases). V gave up 4 bases and J gave up 0 bases, with 17 bases separating them. Germline values: CDR1 SGHNT, CDR2 YYREEE (reference sequence). CDR3 length: 16 residues. The CDR3 DNA reads as TGTGCCAGCAGCAGTTGGGGCGGGACGAGCTCCTACGAGCAGTACTTC. This gives the protein CASSSWGGTSSYEQYF.

V is TRBV4-3 and J is TRBJ1-5, with D possibly TRBD1 on 6 matching bases. CDR3 length equals 15 residues. CDR1 is LGHNA and CDR2 is YSLEER in the germline V gene. V lost 0 bases and J 7 bases, leaving 13 bases between the germline ends. The CDR3 region has the DNA TGCGCCAGCAGCCAAGATTTCGGGGGCGGGCAGCCCCAGCATTTT. It yields the protein CASSQDFGGGQPQHF.